This is a list of T cell receptor beta chains from one sample in a study of vaccination and CD4 T cells after COVID-19. The antigens of these receptors remain unknown. In TCRdb, the PCR reads were re-called with MiXCR into one record per CDR3 protein. The sample lists more than 15,000 distinct CDR3 sequences, approximately 65% occurring once. The sample was CD4+ T cells from blood, cultured in vitro. The origin of the receptors is a human donor who had recovered from COVID-19. Each CDR3 is given with its conserved first and last residue. D genes are given only for firm matches.

TRBJ2-7 | 14 | TRBV7-2 | NA | TGTGCCAGCAGCTTGCCTAGTCAAACCTACGAGCAGTACTTC | CASSLPSQTYEQYF
TRBJ1-2 | 13 | TRBV20-1 | NA | TGCAGTGCTAGGGCTAGGACAGACTATGGCTACACCTTC | CSARARTDYGYTF
TRBJ2-2 | 18 | TRBV12-3/TRBV12-4 | NA | TGTGCCAGCAGACCACCGCGGGGGCAGGGTGGTTACACCGGGGAGCTGTTTTTT | CASRPPRGQGGYTGELFF
TRBJ2-2 | 14 | TRBV20-1 | NA | TGCAGTGCTGAAGTCGGCGCGAACACCGGGGAGCTGTTTTTT | CSAEVGANTGELFF
TRBJ2-7 | 14 | TRBV24-1 | NA | TGTGCCACCAGTCACTCAACCGGGTTTAGCGAGCAGTACTTC | CATSHSTGFSEQYF
TRBJ1-3 | 17 | TRBV6-5 | TRBD1 | TGTGCCAGCAGTTACGGGAAGGACAGGGTGGCGGGAAACACCATATATTTT | CASSYGKDRVAGNTIYF
TRBJ1-4 | 10 | TRBV20-1 | NA | TGCAGTGGGGGACGAGAAAAACTGTTTTTT | CSGGREKLFF
TRBJ1-1 | 13 | TRBV20-1 | NA | TGCAGTGCTAGGTGGGTGGGGAACACTGAAGCTTTCTTT | CSARWVGNTEAFF
TRBJ1-1 | 16 | TRBV19 | NA | TGTGCCAGTAGTATGCCCCTTGGGGGGATGAACACTGAAGCTTTCTTT | CASSMPLGGMNTEAFF
TRBJ1-1 | 14 | TRBV7-2 | NA | TGTGCCAGCAGCTTAGCAATCCTAGGGGGTGAAGCTTTCTTT | CASSLAILGGEAFF
TRBJ1-2 | 17 | TRBV6-5 | TRBD1 | TGTGCCAGCAGTTACACAGGCATCCGGGACAGGGGCTATGGCTACACCTTC | CASSYTGIRDRGYGYTF
TRBJ1-4 | 14 | TRBV20-1 | NA | TGCAGTGCTACCCAGACCGCAACTAATGAAAAACTGTTTTTT | CSATQTATNEKLFF
TRBJ2-7 | 13 | TRBV20-1 | NA | TGCAGTGCTGGACTTCAGAGCTCCTACGAGCAGTACTTC | CSAGLQSSYEQYF
TRBJ2-1 | 15 | TRBV7-9 | TRBD2 | TGTGCCAGCAGCCAGACTAGCGGATCTGACAATGAGCAGTTCTTC | CASSQTSGSDNEQFF
TRBJ1-1 | 12 | TRBV29-1 | NA | TGCACCTATGACGCGGGATACACTGAAGCTTTCTTT | CTYDAGYTEAFF
TRBJ1-2 | 15 | TRBV7-9 | NA | TGTGCCAGCAGCTTGAACCGAGGTGGTGTGAGTGGCTACACCTTC | CASSLNRGGVSGYTF
TRBJ2-7 | 13 | TRBV20-1 | NA | TGCAGTGCTAGAGGTGGATCAGACTACGAGCAGTACTTC | CSARGGSDYEQYF
TRBJ1-5 | 15 | TRBV5-8 | TRBD1 | TGTGCCAGCAGCTTGGGACAGGGGGCTAATCAGCCCCAGCATTTT | CASSLGQGANQPQHF
TRBJ1-1 | 16 | TRBV6-2/TRBV6-3 | NA | TGTGCCAGCAGTTACCCCAGAGGAGGAGGGATCACTGAAGCTTTCTTT | CASSYPRGGGITEAFF
TRBJ2-2 | 14 | TRBV2 | NA | TGTGCCAGCAGTGAAAGAGCGGTCGCCGGGGAGCTGTTTTTT | CASSERAVAGELFF
TRBJ2-7 | 15 | TRBV19 | NA | TGTGCCAGTAGTATAGATCGGGGGACAGCCTACGAGCAGTACTTC | CASSIDRGTAYEQYF